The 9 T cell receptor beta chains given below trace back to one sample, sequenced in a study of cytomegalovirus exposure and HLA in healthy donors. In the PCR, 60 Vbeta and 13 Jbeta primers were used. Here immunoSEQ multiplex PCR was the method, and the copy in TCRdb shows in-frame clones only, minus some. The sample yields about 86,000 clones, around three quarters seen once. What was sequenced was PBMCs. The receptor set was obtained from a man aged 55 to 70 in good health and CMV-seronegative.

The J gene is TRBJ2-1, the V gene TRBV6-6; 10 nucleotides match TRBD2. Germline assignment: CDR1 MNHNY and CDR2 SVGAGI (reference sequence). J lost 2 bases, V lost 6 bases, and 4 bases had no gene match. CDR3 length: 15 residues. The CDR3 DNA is TGTGCCAGCAGACCGAGCGGGGGGGCCTACAATGAGCAGTTCTTC. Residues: CASRPSGGAYNEQFF.

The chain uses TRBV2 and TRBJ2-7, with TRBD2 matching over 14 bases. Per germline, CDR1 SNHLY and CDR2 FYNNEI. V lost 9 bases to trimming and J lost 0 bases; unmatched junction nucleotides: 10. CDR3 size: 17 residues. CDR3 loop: CARSPTSGRGSSYEQYF. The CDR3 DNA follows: TGTGCCAGGTCCCCGACTAGCGGGAGGGGCAGCTCCTACGAGCAGTACTTC.

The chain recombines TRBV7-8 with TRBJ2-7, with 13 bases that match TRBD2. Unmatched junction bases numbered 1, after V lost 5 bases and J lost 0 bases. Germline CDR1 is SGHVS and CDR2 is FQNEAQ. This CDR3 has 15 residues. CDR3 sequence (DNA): TGTGCCAGCAGCCGGACTAGCGGGAGCTCCTACGAGCAGTACTTC. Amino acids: CASSRTSGSSYEQYF.

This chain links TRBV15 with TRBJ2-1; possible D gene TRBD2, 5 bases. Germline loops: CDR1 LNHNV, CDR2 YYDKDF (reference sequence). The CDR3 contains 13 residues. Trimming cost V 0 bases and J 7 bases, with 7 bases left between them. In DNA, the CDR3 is TGTGCCACCAGCAGAGAAGGACTGAATGAGCAGTTCTTC. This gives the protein CATSREGLNEQFF.

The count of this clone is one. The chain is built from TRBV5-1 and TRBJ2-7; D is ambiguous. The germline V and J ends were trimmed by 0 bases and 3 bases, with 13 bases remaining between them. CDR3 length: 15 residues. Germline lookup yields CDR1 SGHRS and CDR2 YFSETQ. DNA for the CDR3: TGCGCCAGCAGCTTGGCCCCGGGTATTAACTACGAGCAGTACTTC. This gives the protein CASSLAPGINYEQYF.

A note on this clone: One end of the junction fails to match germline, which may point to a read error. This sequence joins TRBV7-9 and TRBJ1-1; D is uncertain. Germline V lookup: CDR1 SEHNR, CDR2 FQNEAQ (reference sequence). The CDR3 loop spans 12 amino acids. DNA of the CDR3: TGTTCCAGCAGCTTGGCGGACACTGAAGCTTTCTTT. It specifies CSSSLADTEAFF.

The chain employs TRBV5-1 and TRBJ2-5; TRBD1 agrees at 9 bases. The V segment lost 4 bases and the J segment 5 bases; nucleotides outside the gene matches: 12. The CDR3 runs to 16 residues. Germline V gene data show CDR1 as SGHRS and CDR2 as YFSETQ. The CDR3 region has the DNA TGCGCCAGCAGCGTGGGACAGGGTCTATACAGGGAGACCCAGTACTTC. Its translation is CASSVGQGLYRETQYF.

The CDR3 loop reads CAWSVRVAEKLFF. The CDR3 nucleotides are TGTGCCTGGAGTGTACGGGTCGCTGAAAAACTGTTTTTT. V usage is TRBV30 and J usage is TRBJ1-4, with unresolved D. The CDR3 is 13 residues long. Germline assignment: CDR1 GTSNPN and CDR2 SVGIG (reference sequence). The germline V and J ends were trimmed by 0 bases and 7 bases, with 9 bases remaining between them. The full variable domain, with the rest looked up from reference TRBV30 and TRBJ1-4, is SQTIHQWPATLVQPVGSPLSLECTVEGTSNPNLYWYRQAAGRGLQLLFYSVGIGQISSEVPQNLSASRPQDRQFILSSKKLLLSDSGFYLCAWSVRVAEKLFFGSGTQLSVL.

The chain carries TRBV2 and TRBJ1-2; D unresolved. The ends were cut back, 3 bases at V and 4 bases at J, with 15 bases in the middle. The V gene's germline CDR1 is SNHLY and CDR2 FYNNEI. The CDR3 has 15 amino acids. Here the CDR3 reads CASSESGWETYGYTF. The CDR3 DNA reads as TGTGCCAGCAGTGAGTCGGGATGGGAGACCTATGGCTACACCTTC.